One sample yielded the 9 T cell receptor beta chains listed below, sequenced in a study of cytomegalovirus exposure and HLA in healthy donors. The PCR employed 60 Vbeta primers together with 13 Jbeta primers. Generated by immunoSEQ multiplex PCR, the TCRdb table keeps only in-frame clones and is missing some. Among about 170,000 clones listed, about 76% were seen once. What was sequenced was PBMCs. The source of these receptors is a woman in her late teens or twenties in good health and CMV-seropositive.

The rearrangement links TRBV18 to TRBJ2-7; possible D gene TRBD1, 6 bases. The CDR3 has 17 amino acids. The germline V and J ends were trimmed by 1 base and 5 bases, with 21 bases remaining between them. CDR1 and CDR2 (germline): KGHSH, LQKENI. CDR3 sequence reads: CASSPLPPTGIADEQYF. The DNA for the CDR3 is TGTGCCAGCTCACCACTTCCTCCTACAGGGATTGCCGACGAGCAGTACTTC.

This clone was observed a handful of times. This chain joins TRBV7-9 and TRBJ2-1; 8 nucleotides agree with TRBD2. The length of the CDR3 is 15 residues. The J segment lost 1 base and the V segment lost 5 bases, leaving 4 bases of the junction unmatched. From germline, CDR1 is SEHNR and CDR2 FQNEAQ (reference sequence). In DNA, the CDR3 is TGTGCCAGCAGCCCTCGCGGGGGGTCCTACAATGAGCAGTTCTTC. Translating gives CASSPRGGSYNEQFF.

The J gene is TRBJ1-4, the V gene TRBV11-2; a weak D match, TRBD1 (5 bases). Germline V gene sequence: CDR1 SGHAT, CDR2 FQNNGV. Trimming took off 6 bases at V and 15 bases at J, with 14 bases between the two ends. CDR3 length equals 11 residues. The CDR3 DNA sequence: TGTGCCAGCAGTCGGGACTCCCCATTGTTTTTT. Its protein is CASSRDSPLFF.

V is TRBV5-1 and J is TRBJ2-2; 10 bases match TRBD1. The germline CDR1 and CDR2 sequences are SGHRS and YFSETQ. CDR3 length: 16 amino acids. V lost 3 bases, J lost 4 bases, and 6 bases stayed unmatched. The CDR3 sequence: CASSWETGGLTGELFF. Written as DNA, the CDR3 is TGCGCCAGCAGCTGGGAGACAGGGGGCCTCACCGGGGAGCTGTTTTTT.

The CDR3, as DNA: TGTGCCAGTGGGTTGGGGACAGGGCGCTCACCCCTCCACTTT. Protein product: CASGLGTGRSPLHF. This chain links TRBV19 with TRBJ1-6; 9 bases align to TRBD1. Trimming took 8 bases from V and 10 from J; bases not matched to a gene: 9. This CDR3 comprises 14 residues. Germline CDR1 and CDR2: LNHDA and SQIVND (reference sequence).

To note about this clone: The junction does not match germline at one end; this may be a read error. V is TRBV7-9 and J is TRBJ2-7; D is perhaps TRBD2 (6 bases). The V gene's germline CDR1 is SEHNR and CDR2 FQNEAQ (reference sequence). This CDR3 is 15 amino acids long. Here the CDR3 DNA reads TGTTCCAGCAGCTTAATCTTTAGCGGCAAATACGAGCAGTACTTC. Translating it yields CSSSLIFSGKYEQYF.

The genes are TRBV6-5 and TRBJ2-3, with TRBD1 matching 11 bases. The V segment lost 6 bases and the J segment 4 bases; nucleotides outside the gene matches: 6. In germline, CDR1 is MNHEY, CDR2 SVGAGI. This CDR3 has 15 amino acids. CDR3 amino acids: CASRERTGGSDTQYF. The CDR3 nucleotides are TGTGCCAGCAGAGAACGGACAGGGGGCTCAGATACGCAGTATTTT.

This clone was observed a few times. The gene calls are TRBV10-3 and TRBJ1-1; possible D gene TRBD1, 6 bases. There are 14 residues in the CDR3. From germline, CDR1 is ENHRY and CDR2 SYGVKD. Between the trimmed V and J ends, which lost 7 bases and 2 bases, there was a span of 14 bases. The CDR3 nucleotides are TGTGCCATCAATAAGGACAGAACCAACACTGAAGCTTTCTTT. It specifies CAINKDRTNTEAFF.

This clone occurred a few times. This sequence joins TRBV9 and TRBJ2-2; tentatively, D is TRBD1 (5 bases). The V and J ends lost 5 bases and 4 bases respectively, with 12 bases between them. The CDR3 runs to 14 residues. CDR1 and CDR2 from the germline V gene are SGDLS and YYNGEE. The CDR3 DNA is TGTGCCAGCAGAAGGGCAGGGTTCACCGGGGAGCTGTTTTTT. Translated, it gives CASRRAGFTGELFF.